The 14 T cell receptor beta chains listed next were all sequenced from one sample in a study of shared clonotypes between healthy human individuals. The data were produced by immunoSEQ multiplex PCR, yet TCRdb's version contains in-frame clones alone and is incomplete. Among approximately 590,000 clones listed, around 95% were seen once. CD45RO-negative, CCR7-selected cells formed the naive CD8 fraction, which excluded terminally differentiated effector memory CD45RA+ cells. What was sequenced was naive CD8+ T cells sorted from blood. Receptors were obtained from a woman in her twenties or thirties in good health.

The rearrangement uses TRBV30 and TRBJ1-2; D ambiguous. The V and J ends lost 0 bases and 3 bases respectively, with 14 bases between them. The CDR3 runs 15 residues. CDR1 is GTSNPN and CDR2 is SVGIG in the germline V gene (reference sequence). CDR3 in DNA: TGTGCCTGGAGTGTACGGAGAGGGTACGACTATGGCTACACCTTC. Protein product: CAWSVRRGYDYGYTF.

This clone was counted once. V usage is TRBV11-2 and J usage is TRBJ2-3; D might be TRBD1 or TRBD2, each matching 5 bases. This CDR3 has 16 residues. V shed 5 bases and J shed 2 bases, with 17 bases lying between them. In germline, CDR1 is SGHAT, CDR2 FQNNGV. The CDR3 nucleotides read TGTGCCAGCAGCAGTAGGGACGGATACCTCACAGATACGCAGTATTTT. It codes for CASSSRDGYLTDTQYF.

This chain connects TRBV28 to TRBJ2-5; 11 bases agree with TRBD2. The J call may be wrong; the DNA end is better matched by TRBJ2-7. Germline-derived CDR1 and CDR2 are MDHEN and SYDVKM. This CDR3 has 17 amino acids. CDR3 sequence reads: CASSSTSGSMLRYEQYF. In DNA, the CDR3 is TGTGCCAGCAGTTCCACTAGCGGGAGTATGCTTCGATACGAGCAGTACTTC.

V usage is TRBV9 and J usage is TRBJ2-7; either TRBD1 or TRBD2 may fit D (6 bases each). With 4 bases removed from V and 6 bases from J, the gap between germline ends came to 17 bases. Germline V gene lookup returns CDR1 SGDLS and CDR2 YYNGEE. The CDR3 totals 14 residues. Here the CDR3 reads CASSSGWGAPEQYF. The CDR3, as DNA: TGTGCCAGCAGCTCAGGGTGGGGGGCTCCCGAGCAGTACTTC.

This clone is a singleton in its sample. The chain combines TRBV27 with TRBJ1-2, with D uncertain. V was clipped by 5 bases and J by 8 bases, with 9 bases between them. CDR3 size: 11 residues. Germline CDR1 and CDR2: MNHEY and SMNVEV (reference sequence). CDR3 protein: CASSMGVGYTF. The CDR3 nucleotides are TGTGCCAGCAGTATGGGAGTCGGCTACACCTTC.

This sequence joins TRBV11-2 and TRBJ1-1; 8 bases are shared with TRBD1. The CDR3 spans 18 residues. The V and J ends lost 1 base and 0 bases, in that order; junction bases with no gene match: 10. Germline V gives CDR1 SGHAT, CDR2 FQNNGV. CDR3 loop: CASSLAKWDRQVNTEAFF. The CDR3 DNA reads TGTGCCAGCAGCTTAGCGAAGTGGGACAGGCAGGTGAACACTGAAGCTTTCTTT.

The genes are TRBV9 and TRBJ2-1; weak D call: TRBD1 (6 bases). The ends were cut back, 4 bases at V and 2 bases at J, with 16 bases in the middle. This CDR3 has 16 residues. Germline lookup yields CDR1 SGDLS and CDR2 YYNGEE. This chain's CDR3 is CASSPHGDNTYNEQFF. DNA for the CDR3: TGTGCCAGCAGCCCCCACGGGGACAACACCTACAATGAGCAGTTCTTC.

V gene TRBV19 combines with J gene TRBJ2-5, with D perhaps TRBD2 (6 bases). Per germline, CDR1 LNHDA and CDR2 SQIVND (reference sequence). The CDR3 sequence is 15 residues long. Trimming removed 4 bases from V and 5 bases from J, with 17 bases in between. The CDR3 region has the DNA TGTGCCAGTAGTAAGAGGGCTAGCGCTAGGGAGACCCAGTACTTC. This sequence encodes CASSKRASARETQYF.

The gene calls are TRBV19 and TRBJ2-2, with no clear D. Trimming left V 7 bases short and J 3 bases short, with 12 bases between. This CDR3 has 14 amino acids. In germline, CDR1 is LNHDA, CDR2 SQIVND (reference sequence). The CDR3 DNA follows: TGTGCCAGTATAGGGTCCTTGTACACCGGGGAGCTGTTTTTT. Amino acid sequence: CASIGSLYTGELFF. Full variable domain (missing parts from reference TRBV19 and TRBJ2-2): DGGITQSPKYLFRKEGQNVTLSCEQNLNHDAMYWYRQDPGQGLRLIYYSQIVNDFQKGDIAEGYSVSREKKESFPLTVTSAQKNPTAFYLCASIGSLYTGELFFGEGSRLTVL.

This sequence joins TRBV19 and TRBJ2-1; TRBD2 aligns across 11 bases. The germline V gene encodes CDR1 LNHDA and CDR2 SQIVND (reference sequence). V lost 0 bases, J lost 1 base, and 20 bases stayed unmatched. There are 23 residues in the CDR3. CDR3 DNA sequence: TGTGCCAGTAGTATAGATTCGAGTAGCGGGAGGGCCAGGCCCAACCAATCCTACAATGAGCAGTTCTTC. It codes for CASSIDSSSGRARPNQSYNEQFF.

This chain uses TRBV27 with TRBJ1-1; D is unclear. Germline assignment: CDR1 MNHEY and CDR2 SMNVEV (reference sequence). Trimming removed 6 bases from V and 3 bases from J, with 11 bases in between. The CDR3 has 13 amino acids. This chain's CDR3 is CASSLTRDTEAFF. The CDR3 coding sequence is TGTGCCAGCAGCTTGACAAGGGACACTGAAGCTTTCTTT.

This chain links TRBV19 with TRBJ2-1; 11 nucleotides agree with TRBD2. Germline loops: CDR1 LNHDA, CDR2 SQIVND (reference sequence). V gave up 7 bases and J gave up 3 bases; unmatched junction bases: 5. The CDR3 covers 15 residues. CDR3 nucleotides: TGTGCCAGTACCCTGACTAGCGGGGTCTACAATGAGCAGTTCTTC. Residues: CASTLTSGVYNEQFF.

V gene TRBV6-6 combines with J gene TRBJ1-2; 7 nucleotides align to TRBD1. J lost 2 bases, V lost 6 bases, and 9 bases had no gene match. Germline CDR1 and CDR2: MNHNY and SVGAGI (reference sequence). There are 15 residues in the CDR3. The CDR3 DNA is TGTGCCAGCAGCCGCTCGGGACAGAACAACTATGGCTACACCTTC. It is translated as CASSRSGQNNYGYTF.

This chain connects TRBV28 to TRBJ2-7, with D possibly being TRBD1 (5 bases). Germline loops: CDR1 MDHEN, CDR2 SYDVKM. There are 16 residues in the CDR3. Trimming shortened V by 7 bases and J by 4 bases, and 23 bases separated the two germline ends. In nucleotides, the CDR3 is TGTGCCAGCACGCCCTCTGGACATACAGGAATGTACGAGCAGTACTTC. Protein sequence: CASTPSGHTGMYEQYF. The full variable domain, with the rest looked up from reference TRBV28 and TRBJ2-7, is DVKVTQSSRYLVKRTGEKVFLECVQDMDHENMFWYRQDPGLGLRLIYFSYDVKMKEKGDIPEGYSVSREKKERFSLILESASTNQTSMYLCASTPSGHTGMYEQYFGPGTRLTVT.